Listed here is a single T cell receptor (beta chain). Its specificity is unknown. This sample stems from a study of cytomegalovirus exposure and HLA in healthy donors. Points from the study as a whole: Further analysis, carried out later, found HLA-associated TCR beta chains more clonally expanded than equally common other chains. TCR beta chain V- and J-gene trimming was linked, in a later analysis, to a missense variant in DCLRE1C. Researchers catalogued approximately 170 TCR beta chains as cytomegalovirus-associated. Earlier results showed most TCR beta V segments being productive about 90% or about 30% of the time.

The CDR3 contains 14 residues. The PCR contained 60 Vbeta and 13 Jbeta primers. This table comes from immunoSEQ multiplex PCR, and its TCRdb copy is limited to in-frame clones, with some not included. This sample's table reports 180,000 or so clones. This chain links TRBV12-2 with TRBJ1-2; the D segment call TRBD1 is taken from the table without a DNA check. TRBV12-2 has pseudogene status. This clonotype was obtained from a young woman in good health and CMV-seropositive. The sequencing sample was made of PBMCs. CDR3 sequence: CASRLEQVNYGYTF. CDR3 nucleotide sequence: TGTGCAAGTCGCTTAGAGCAGGTCAACTATGGCTACACCTTC.